Below, one T cell receptor beta chain is given with its context. Sequencing used immunoSEQ multiplex PCR; TCRdb keeps in-frame clones, though not all of them. The sample has 160,000 or so clones; more than 85% are singletons. This entry belongs to a study of control samples from healthy donors and cancer patients. Trimming at V came to 3 bases and at J to 5 bases, leaving 2 bases not matched to a gene. The CDR3 consists of 12 residues. Germline values: CDR1 GTSNPN, CDR2 SVGIG (reference sequence). This clonotype originated in a woman younger than 45 in good health. The chain has TRBV30 and TRBJ2-5, with 8 bases matching TRBD2. Sample: blood. CDR3 region: CAWSPGGETQYF. The CDR3 coding sequence is TGTGCCTGGAGCCCGGGGGGGGAGACCCAGTACTTC.